Each of the 24 T cell receptor beta chains below was sequenced from the same sample in a study of early T cells in non-severe SARS-CoV-2 infection. TCRdb analysed the 5' RACE reads with MiXCR anew, one entry per CDR3 protein. The sample carries tens of thousands of distinct CDR3 sequences, roughly 13% recorded once. The source material was whole blood. The receptors originated from an adult who was a healthcare worker with PCR-confirmed SARS-CoV-2 infection or an uninfected control (not recorded which).

The chain combines TRBV30 with TRBJ1-1, with 8 bases matching TRBD1. V trimming: 0 bases; J trimming: 0 bases; junction bases outside the gene matches: 6. Germline-derived CDR1 and CDR2 are GTSNPN and SVGIG (reference sequence). The CDR3 runs to 16 residues. CDR3 DNA: TGTGCCTGGAGTGTGAATTGGGACAGGTTGAACACTGAAGCTTTCTTT. Translation gives CAWSVNWDRLNTEAFF. The full variable domain, with the rest looked up from reference TRBV30 and TRBJ1-1, is SQTIHQWPATLVQPVGSPLSLECTVEGTSNPNLYWYRQAAGRGLQLLFYSVGIGQISSEVPQNLSASRPQDRQFILSSKKLLLSDSGFYLCAWSVNWDRLNTEAFFGQGTRLTVV.

This clonotype was counted many times. CDR3 DNA sequence: TGTGCCAGCAGACATGAGACCGCCGCCAGGGGTTACGAGCAGTACTTC. Protein product: CASRHETAARGYEQYF. The V call is TRBV27, the J call TRBJ2-7, with D maybe TRBD1 (6 bases). The CDR3 is made up of 16 amino acids. CDR1 and CDR2 (germline): MNHEY, SMNVEV (reference sequence). Trimming removed 6 bases at V and 4 bases at J, with 22 bases between.

This clonotype was counted only a few times. The chain joins TRBV20-1 to TRBJ2-7, with a weak D call TRBD2 (5 bases). Germline V gene data show CDR1 as DFQATT and CDR2 as SNEGSKA (reference sequence). This CDR3 contains 12 residues. V was cut by 5 bases and J by 3 bases, with 11 bases left in between. In nucleotides, the CDR3 is TGCAGTGCTCGAGGGAGAAACTACGAGCAGTACTTC. Translation gives CSARGRNYEQYF.

This clonotype was seen ten or more times. The genes are TRBV7-8 and TRBJ2-4; the D gene is possibly TRBD1 (7 bases). Germline V gene sequence: CDR1 SGHVS, CDR2 FQNEAQ. Trimming shortened V by 0 bases and J by 6 bases, and 12 bases separated the two germline ends. The CDR3 totals 15 residues. CDR3 in DNA: TGTGCCAGCAGCTTAGCCAGGGGGGAGATAAACATTCAGTACTTC. Translation gives CASSLARGEINIQYF. Filled out from reference TRBV7-8 and TRBJ2-4, the complete variable domain reads GAGVSQSPRYKVAKRGQDVALRCDPISGHVSLFWYQQALGQGPEFLTYFQNEAQLDKSGLPSDRFFAERPEGSVSTLKIQRTQQEDSAVYLCASSLARGEINIQYFGAGTRLSVL.

This clonotype was counted at least ten times. The genes are TRBV6-5 and TRBJ2-1; 7 nucleotides line up with TRBD2. Germline V CDR1 and CDR2: MNHEY, SVGAGI. The CDR3 has 14 amino acids. V lost 0 bases to trimming and J lost 8 bases; unmatched junction nucleotides: 4. CDR3 sequence: CASSYSRTSHEQFF. The CDR3 DNA is TGTGCCAGCAGTTACTCCCGGACTAGTCATGAGCAGTTCTTC.

This clonotype has only a few counts. This rearrangement joins TRBV12-3 or TRBV12-4 to TRBJ2-1; D is possibly TRBD1 or TRBD2 (6 bases each). Trimming removed 2 bases from V and 7 bases from J, with 15 bases in between. The CDR3 loop spans 15 amino acids. The CDR3 sequence is CASSLFPGARNEQFF. DNA of the CDR3: TGTGCCAGCAGTTTATTTCCGGGGGCGCGGAATGAGCAGTTCTTC.

The chain combines TRBV5-1 with TRBJ2-2, with no clear D. The CDR3 spans 16 residues. Germline loops: CDR1 SGHRS, CDR2 YFSETQ. The germline V and J ends were trimmed by 0 bases and 4 bases, with 13 bases remaining between them. Written as DNA, the CDR3 is TGCGCCAGCAGCTTGGCGCTAGGCCCAGGCACCGGGGAGCTGTTTTTT. Protein product: CASSLALGPGTGELFF.

In this sample, this clonotype turned up many times. The rearrangement links TRBV29-1 to TRBJ1-1; D call uncertain. Germline V CDR1 and CDR2: SQVTM, ANQGSEA. Trimming removed 4 bases from V and 3 bases from J, with 3 bases in between. The CDR3 has 10 residues. The DNA of the CDR3 is TGCAGCGTTGGAGACACTGAAGCTTTCTTT. It codes for CSVGDTEAFF.

This clonotype was observed a few times. The genes are TRBV7-9 and TRBJ1-4, with D perhaps matching TRBD1 (5 bases). Germline CDR1 reads SEHNR; CDR2 reads FQNEAQ (reference sequence). Trimming left V 5 bases short and J 5 bases short, with 15 bases between. This CDR3 is 15 amino acids long. CDR3 region: CASSPPGRGNEKLFF. CDR3 coding DNA: TGTGCCAGCAGCCCACCGGGACGGGGGAATGAAAAACTGTTTTTT.

V gene TRBV20-1 combines with J gene TRBJ2-1; 8 nucleotides agree with TRBD1. With V trimmed by 3 bases and J by 3 bases, 4 bases remained unmatched. The CDR3 covers 14 residues. Germline CDR1 reads DFQATT; CDR2 reads SNEGSKA (reference sequence). The CDR3 DNA is TGCAGTGCTAGGGACAGGGCGTTCTACAATGAGCAGTTCTTC. The encoded protein is CSARDRAFYNEQFF.

V gene TRBV28 combines with J gene TRBJ2-3; the match to TRBD2 covers 9 bases. The junction had 11 bases not matched to a gene; V was cut back by 5 bases and J by 2 bases. The germline V gene has CDR1 MDHEN and CDR2 SYDVKM. This CDR3 contains 17 residues. DNA of the CDR3: TGTGCCAGCAGTGGAGACCTAGCGGGGAGGTACACAGATACGCAGTATTTT. This encodes CASSGDLAGRYTDTQYF.

This clonotype was detected a few times. V and J are TRBV11-2 and TRBJ2-2; possible D gene TRBD2, 5 bases. Trimming took off 5 bases at V and 3 bases at J, with 10 bases between the two ends. CDR1 is SGHAT, CDR2 FQNNGV, per germline. The CDR3 sequence is 14 residues long. CDR3 DNA: TGTGCCAGCAGCAAGGGAGCAGACACCGGGGAGCTGTTTTTT. Translating it yields CASSKGADTGELFF.

This clonotype was counted many times. J is TRBJ1-4 and V is TRBV7-8, with 11 bases that match TRBD1. The CDR3 extends over 14 amino acids. Germline CDR1 reads SGHVS; CDR2 reads FQNEAQ. The ends lost 5 bases at V and 7 bases at J; junction bases unmatched: 3. DNA of the CDR3: TGTGCCAGCAGCCCCGGGACAGGGGGTGAAAAACTGTTTTTT. Translated, it gives CASSPGTGGEKLFF.

In this sample, this clonotype turned up many times. The rearrangement joins TRBV10-2 to TRBJ1-2; TRBD1 matches at 7 bases. Losses at the gene ends were 7 bases for V and 8 bases for J; bases not matched to a gene: 10. The CDR3 loop spans 13 amino acids. The germline gives CDR1 WSHSY, CDR2 SAAADI. CDR3 amino acids: CASTADRVVGYTF. The DNA for the CDR3 is TGCGCCAGCACGGCCGACAGGGTGGTAGGCTACACCTTC.

This clonotype was observed a handful of times. This chain uses TRBV7-9 with TRBJ1-4, with TRBD1 as a possible D gene (6 bases). Looked up from germline, CDR1 is SEHNR and CDR2 is FQNEAQ (reference sequence). Trimming took 7 bases from V and 3 from J, leaving 18 bases between them. The CDR3 sequence is 16 residues long. The CDR3 nucleotides read TGTGCCAGCACCCCAGGGGAAAGCGGCGCTAATGAAAAACTGTTTTTT. Its translation is CASTPGESGANEKLFF.

Comment on this clonotype: A read error may be the cause here, since a much bigger clone is one base away. Given the absence of the conserved phenylalanine or tryptophan at the CDR3 end, a read error is likely. Written as DNA, the CDR3 is TGCAGTGCCCCGACAGGGGGCGGCACAGATACGCAGTATTCT. Translation: CSAPTGGGTDTQYS. This chain uses TRBV20-1 with TRBJ2-3; 10 bases agree with TRBD1. V gave up 6 bases and J gave up 1 base; unmatched junction bases: 4. The CDR3 has 14 amino acids. The germline V gene encodes CDR1 DFQATT and CDR2 SNEGSKA (reference sequence).

V is TRBV29-1 and J is TRBJ1-5; 7 nucleotides agree with TRBD1. Germline assignment: CDR1 SQVTM and CDR2 ANQGSEA. Trimming took 4 bases from V and 3 from J; bases not matched to a gene: 6. This CDR3 region has 14 residues. The CDR3 sequence: CSVVLGGPNQPQHF. The CDR3 DNA sequence: TGCAGCGTTGTTTTAGGGGGCCCCAATCAGCCCCAGCATTTT.

J is TRBJ2-2 and V is TRBV20-1; TRBD1 or TRBD2 may be the D gene (6 bases each). The CDR3 extends over 14 amino acids. V was shortened by 0 bases and J by 5 bases, with 10 bases between the two germline ends. Germline V gives CDR1 DFQATT, CDR2 SNEGSKA (reference sequence). The CDR3 bases are TGCAGTGCTAGAGATGGAGGGGGTACCGGGGAGCTGTTTTTT. This codes for CSARDGGGTGELFF.

This clonotype was detected ten times or more. The rearrangement links TRBV20-1 to TRBJ1-5; tentative D call: TRBD1 (5 bases). This CDR3 is 14 amino acids long. Germline V gene sequence: CDR1 DFQATT, CDR2 SNEGSKA (reference sequence). V lost 3 bases and J 5 bases, leaving 14 bases between the germline ends. The CDR3 loop reads CSARGGTGYQPQHF. The CDR3 DNA reads TGCAGTGCTAGGGGCGGGACGGGGTATCAGCCCCAGCATTTT.

This clonotype was counted many times. The chain carries TRBV7-8 and TRBJ1-2; D not resolved. Trimming shortened V by 2 bases and J by 4 bases, and 11 bases separated the two germline ends. Germline CDR1 is SGHVS and CDR2 is FQNEAQ. This CDR3 has 14 residues. The CDR3 sequence: CASSLYEGPYGYTF. The DNA for the CDR3 is TGTGCCAGCAGCTTATATGAGGGCCCCTATGGCTACACCTTC.

The V call is TRBV30, the J call TRBJ1-4; D is uncertain. The length of the CDR3 is 15 residues. Trimming pared 4 bases from V and 0 bases from J, leaving 12 bases between. Germline V gene data show CDR1 as GTSNPN and CDR2 as SVGIG (reference sequence). For the CDR3, the DNA is TGTGCCTGGAATCCCGGGTTTGCAACTAATGAAAAACTGTTTTTT. The encoded protein is CAWNPGFATNEKLFF.

This CDR3 reads CSVVELAGTDTQYF. In DNA, the CDR3 is TGCAGCGTTGTGGAACTAGCCGGCACAGATACGCAGTATTTT. The genes are TRBV29-1 and TRBJ2-3; maybe TRBD2 (6 bases). This CDR3 comprises 14 residues. Germline CDR1 SQVTM, CDR2 ANQGSEA. Trimming shortened V by 4 bases and J by 1 base, and 12 bases separated the two germline ends.

This chain connects TRBV14 to TRBJ2-3; D not certain. V dropped 2 bases and J dropped 4 bases, with 7 bases sitting between them. The CDR3 has 13 amino acids. Germline assignment: CDR1 SGHDN and CDR2 FVKESK. As DNA, the CDR3 is TGTGCCAGCAGCCAAAGCCCAGCAGATACGCAGTATTTT. Residues: CASSQSPADTQYF.

This clonotype was counted at least ten times. The chain has TRBV9 and TRBJ2-1, with a tentative D call TRBD2 (5 bases). The CDR3 spans 17 residues. CDR1 SGDLS and CDR2 YYNGEE come from the germline V gene. With 0 bases removed from V and 0 bases from J, the gap between germline ends came to 13 bases. This chain's CDR3 is CASSVATSSSSYNEQFF. The CDR3 DNA sequence: TGTGCCAGCAGCGTAGCTACTAGTTCGAGCTCCTACAATGAGCAGTTCTTC.